These 17 T cell receptor beta chains originate from one sample sequenced in a study of T cells in Graves' hyperthyroidism and ophthalmopathy (dated 2019 in TCRdb). Library generation was performed with multiplex PCR. Sequenced using an Illumina HiSeq 2000. The TCR beta CDR3 regions were amplified from the RNA transcripts. For the first round of RT-PCR on the TCR CDR3, the HTBI primer set was used together with the Qiagen OneStep RT-PCR kit. In TCRdb, the public reads were trimmed at Q25 with fastp and aligned with MiXCR, with productive beta chains retained. When rows share a CDR3 protein, they turn into one entry using the most common DNA and genes. The sample yields fewer than 800,000 distinct CDR3 sequences; roughly 15% were counted once. The ten most abundant clones make up under 9.5% of the sample. Sequenced: blood. These receptors were collected from a man younger than 35 with Graves' hyperthyroidism.

The table lists this clonotype with a few counts. This chain connects TRBV4-3 to TRBJ1-5; D gene ambiguous. Germline assignment: CDR1 LGHNA and CDR2 YSLEER. Trimming took off 2 bases at V and 7 bases at J, with 18 bases between the two ends. The CDR3 sequence is 16 residues long. The CDR3: CASSQSVEEGAQPQHF. In DNA, the CDR3 is TGCGCCAGCAGCCAATCCGTTGAGGAGGGAGCCCAGCCCCAGCATTTT.

V gene TRBV6-4 combines with J gene TRBJ2-7; 12 bases are a match to TRBD2. The J segment lost 4 bases and the V segment lost 7 bases, leaving 11 bases of the junction unmatched. Germline CDR1 is MRHNA and CDR2 is SNTAGT. The CDR3 totals 16 residues. CDR3 protein: CASTRGLAGPSYEQYF. The CDR3 DNA is TGTGCCAGCACCCGAGGACTAGCGGGACCTTCATACGAGCAGTACTTC.

DNA for the CDR3: TGCGCCAGCAGGAAAAGGGGAGTGAGCACTGAAGCTTTCTTT. It codes for CASRKRGVSTEAFF. The chain uses TRBV5-1 and TRBJ1-1; perhaps TRBD1 as D (5 bases). V was shortened by 5 bases and J by 4 bases, with 15 bases between the two germline ends. The CDR3 is 14 amino acids. The V gene's germline CDR1 is SGHRS and CDR2 YFSETQ.

The V call is TRBV24-1, the J call TRBJ2-2; D unclear. This CDR3 has 13 residues. The germline gives CDR1 KGHDR, CDR2 SFDVKD. With 1 base removed from V and 7 bases from J, the gap between germline ends came to 6 bases. DNA for the CDR3: TGTGCCACCAGTGATTTTAGCAACGGGGAGCTGTTTTTT. Its protein is CATSDFSNGELFF.

This clonotype was seen ten or more times. The chain recombines TRBV12-3 or TRBV12-4 with TRBJ1-2, with D perhaps matching TRBD1 (5 bases). Trimming left V 4 bases short and J 11 bases short, with 20 bases between. The CDR3 totals 14 residues. The DNA of the CDR3 is TGTGCCAGCAGTTCATCGGGGCCTCTCGGAAGGTACACCTTC. Protein: CASSSSGPLGRYTF.

The CDR3 DNA reads TGCAGCGTTAGGATCACAGATACGCAGTATTTT. Translation: CSVRITDTQYF. The V call is TRBV29-1, the J call TRBJ2-3; D is ambiguous. The CDR3 consists of 11 residues. Trimming removed 5 bases from V and 2 bases from J, with 5 bases in between. CDR1 and CDR2 from the germline V gene are SQVTM and ANQGSEA.

This clonotype was counted ten times or more. V gene TRBV29-1 combines with J gene TRBJ1-2; tentatively, D is TRBD1 (5 bases). V gave up 7 bases and J gave up 7 bases, with 19 bases separating them. CDR3 size: 13 residues. Per the germline V gene, CDR1 is SQVTM and CDR2 is ANQGSEA. The CDR3 protein is CSGDGQMLGGYTF. CDR3 coding DNA: TGCAGCGGGGACGGGCAGATGCTCGGTGGCTACACCTTC.

V gene TRBV18 combines with J gene TRBJ2-7; 10 positions agree with TRBD1. CDR1 KGHSH and CDR2 LQKENI come from the germline V gene. The CDR3 has 15 amino acids. J gave up 5 bases and V 2 bases, and 6 bases lay outside the gene matches. CDR3 region: CASSPGTGVYHEQYF. CDR3 in DNA: TGTGCCAGCTCACCAGGGACAGGGGTTTACCACGAGCAGTACTTC.

This clonotype appeared many times. The rearrangement links TRBV20-1 to TRBJ2-5, with D possibly matching TRBD1 (7 bases). Trimming took 5 bases from V and 4 from J, leaving 23 bases between them. Germline lookup yields CDR1 DFQATT and CDR2 SNEGSKA (reference sequence). This CDR3 has 16 amino acids. The CDR3 sequence: CSADQSRTGGGETQYF. Written as DNA, the CDR3 is TGCAGTGCTGACCAATCCAGGACAGGAGGGGGAGAGACCCAGTACTTC.

This clonotype has at least ten counts. The rearrangement links TRBV28 to TRBJ1-4; possible D gene TRBD1, 5 bases. Germline CDR1 MDHEN, CDR2 SYDVKM. CDR3 length: 18 residues. Trimming stripped 3 bases from V and 8 bases from J, with 25 bases between. CDR3 region: CASSFLNPGGKGNEKLFF. CDR3 coding DNA: TGTGCCAGCAGTTTCCTTAACCCCGGGGGTAAGGGTAACGAAAAACTGTTTTTT.

This clonotype occurred a few times. This sequence joins TRBV3-1 and TRBJ1-2, with a possible D match to TRBD1 (5 bases). Trimming took off 3 bases at V and 1 base at J, with 12 bases between the two ends. Per germline, CDR1 LGHDT and CDR2 YNNKEL (reference sequence). The CDR3 runs 15 residues. This CDR3 is CASSHQGGRNYGYTF. The CDR3 DNA sequence: TGTGCCAGCAGCCATCAGGGTGGCCGTAACTATGGCTACACCTTC.

This clonotype was observed many times. The chain recombines TRBV2 with TRBJ1-2; no firm D call. The CDR3 covers 16 residues. The V gene lost 0 bases and the J gene lost 4 bases, with 15 bases spanning the gap. The V gene's germline CDR1 is SNHLY and CDR2 FYNNEI. The CDR3 spells CASSEATLGVGYGYTF. CDR3 nucleotide sequence: TGTGCCAGCAGTGAAGCGACGCTCGGGGTGGGCTATGGCTACACCTTC.

This clonotype has at least ten counts. This sequence joins TRBV10-3 and TRBJ1-5; TRBD1 agrees at 7 bases. With V trimmed by 6 bases and J by 5 bases, 7 bases remained unmatched. Germline V gene sequence: CDR1 ENHRY, CDR2 SYGVKD. This CDR3 comprises 14 residues. The DNA for the CDR3 is TGTGCCATCAGCGCGCAGGGGGGCTATCAGCCCCAGCATTTT. Protein sequence: CAISAQGGYQPQHF.

This clonotype showed up many times. The gene calls are TRBV2 and TRBJ1-6; D is ambiguous. CDR1 is SNHLY and CDR2 is FYNNEI in the germline V gene. This CDR3 comprises 14 residues. Trimming removed 4 bases at V and 5 bases at J, with 9 bases between. CDR3 DNA sequence: TGTGCCAGCAGTGCCAACGGAGATAATTCACCCCTCCACTTT. This encodes CASSANGDNSPLHF.

This clonotype was counted only a few times. The chain is built from TRBV7-9 and TRBJ2-7, with TRBD2 identical over 10 bases. J was trimmed by 4 bases and V by 5 bases; bases with no gene match: 8. This CDR3 is 15 amino acids long. The germline V gene has CDR1 SEHNR and CDR2 FQNEAQ (reference sequence). The CDR3 spells CASSPRVAGGYEQYF. The DNA for the CDR3 is TGTGCCAGCAGCCCCCGAGTAGCGGGAGGATACGAGCAGTACTTC. The whole variable domain, filled in from reference TRBV7-9 and TRBJ2-7, reads DTGVSQNPRHKITKRGQNVTFRCDPISEHNRLYWYRQTLGQGPEFLTYFQNEAQLEKSRLLSDRFSAERPKGSFSTLEIQRTEQGDSAMYLCASSPRVAGGYEQYFGPGTRLTVT.

This clonotype has a handful of counts. The chain has TRBV30 and TRBJ2-6; D unresolved. The V gene's germline CDR1 is GTSNPN and CDR2 SVGIG (reference sequence). Trimming removed 2 bases at V and 0 bases at J, with 5 bases between. The length of the CDR3 is 14 residues. The CDR3 sequence: CAWSPGSGANVLTF. DNA of the CDR3: TGTGCCTGGAGTCCGGGCTCTGGGGCCAACGTCCTGACTTTC.

The rearrangement uses TRBV9 and TRBJ2-3, with D possibly matching TRBD2 (5 bases). The CDR3 length is 13 residues. CDR1 and CDR2 from the germline V gene are SGDLS and YYNGEE. V lost 0 bases and J lost 6, with 8 bases in between. This CDR3 reads CASSVGGMDTQYF. CDR3 DNA sequence: TGTGCCAGCAGCGTAGGAGGGATGGATACGCAGTATTTT.